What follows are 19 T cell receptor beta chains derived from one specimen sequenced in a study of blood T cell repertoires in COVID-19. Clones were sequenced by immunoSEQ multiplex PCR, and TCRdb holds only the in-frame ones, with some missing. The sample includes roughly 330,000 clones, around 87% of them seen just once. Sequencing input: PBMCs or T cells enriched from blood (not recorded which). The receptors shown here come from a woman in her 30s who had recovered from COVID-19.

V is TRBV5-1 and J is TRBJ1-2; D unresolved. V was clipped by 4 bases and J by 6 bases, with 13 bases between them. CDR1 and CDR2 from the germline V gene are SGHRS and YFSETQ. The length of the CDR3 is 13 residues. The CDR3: CASSISHADGYTF. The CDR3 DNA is TGCGCCAGCAGCATAAGCCACGCCGATGGCTACACCTTC.

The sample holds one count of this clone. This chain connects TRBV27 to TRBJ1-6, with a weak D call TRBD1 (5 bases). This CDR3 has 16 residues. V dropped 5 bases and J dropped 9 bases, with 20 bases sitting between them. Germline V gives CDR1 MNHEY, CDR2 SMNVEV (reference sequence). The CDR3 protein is CASSPAALQGISPLHF. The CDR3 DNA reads TGTGCCAGCAGTCCAGCCGCCTTGCAGGGAATTTCACCCCTCCACTTT.

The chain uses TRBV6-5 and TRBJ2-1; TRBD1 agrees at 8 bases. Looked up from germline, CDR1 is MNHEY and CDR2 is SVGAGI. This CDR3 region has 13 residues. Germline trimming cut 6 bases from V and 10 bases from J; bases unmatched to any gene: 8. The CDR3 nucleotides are TGTGCCAGCAGGGCGGACAGGGCTCGAGAGCAGTTCTTC. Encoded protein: CASRADRAREQFF.

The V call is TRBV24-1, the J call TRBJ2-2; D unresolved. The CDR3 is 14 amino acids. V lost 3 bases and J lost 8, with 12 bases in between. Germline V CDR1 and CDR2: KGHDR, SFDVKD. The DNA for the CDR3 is TGTGCCACCAGTGATCCCCTAACCGCGGGGGAGCTGTTTTTT. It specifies CATSDPLTAGELFF.

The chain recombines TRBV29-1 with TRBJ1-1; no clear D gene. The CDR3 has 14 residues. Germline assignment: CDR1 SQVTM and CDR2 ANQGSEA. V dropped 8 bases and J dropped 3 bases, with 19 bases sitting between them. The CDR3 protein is CSIGPPGGYTEAFF. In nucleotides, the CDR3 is TGCAGCATCGGCCCTCCCGGAGGGTACACTGAAGCTTTCTTT. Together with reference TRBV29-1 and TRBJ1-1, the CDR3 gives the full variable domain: SAVISQKPSRDICQRGTSLTIQCQVDSQVTMMFWYRQQPGQSLTLIATANQGSEATYESGFVIDKFPISRPNLTFSTLTVSNMSPEDSSIYLCSIGPPGGYTEAFFGQGTRLTVV.

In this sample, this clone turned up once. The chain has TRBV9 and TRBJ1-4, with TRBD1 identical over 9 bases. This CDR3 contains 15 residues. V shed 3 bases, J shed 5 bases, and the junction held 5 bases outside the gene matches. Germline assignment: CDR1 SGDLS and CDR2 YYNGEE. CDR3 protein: CASSGRTGANEKLFF. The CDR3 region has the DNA TGTGCCAGCAGCGGACGGACAGGGGCCAATGAAAAACTGTTTTTT.

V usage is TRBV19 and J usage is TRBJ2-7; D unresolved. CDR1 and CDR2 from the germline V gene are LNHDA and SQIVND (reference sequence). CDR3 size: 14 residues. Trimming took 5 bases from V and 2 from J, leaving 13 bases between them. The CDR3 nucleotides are TGTGCCAGTAGTCTGGCAGTGTCCACCTACGAGCAGTACTTC. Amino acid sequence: CASSLAVSTYEQYF.

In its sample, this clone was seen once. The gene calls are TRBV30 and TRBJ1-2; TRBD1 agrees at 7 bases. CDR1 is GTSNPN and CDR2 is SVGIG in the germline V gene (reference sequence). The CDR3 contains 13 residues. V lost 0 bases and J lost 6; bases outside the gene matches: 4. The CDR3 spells CAWSVFQGDGYTF. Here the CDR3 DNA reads TGTGCCTGGAGTGTATTCCAGGGGGATGGCTACACCTTC.

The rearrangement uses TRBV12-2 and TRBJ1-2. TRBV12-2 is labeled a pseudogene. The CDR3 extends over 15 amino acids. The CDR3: CASRSSPGGGGGYTF. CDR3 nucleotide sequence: TGTGCAAGTCGCTCCTCCCCGGGAGGGGGGGGTGGCTACACCTTC.

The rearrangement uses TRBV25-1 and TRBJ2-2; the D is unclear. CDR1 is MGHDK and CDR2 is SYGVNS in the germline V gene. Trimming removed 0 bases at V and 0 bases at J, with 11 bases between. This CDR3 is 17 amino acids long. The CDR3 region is CASSEYYFQTNTGELFF. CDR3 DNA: TGTGCCAGCAGTGAATATTATTTTCAGACGAACACCGGGGAGCTGTTTTTT.

The CDR3 DNA reads TGTGCCAGTAGGTCTGGAGGGGGCGATGGCTACACCTTC. It is translated as CASRSGGGDGYTF. The chain is built from TRBV19 and TRBJ1-2, with TRBD1 identical over 7 bases. The CDR3 length is 13 residues. V gave up 6 bases and J gave up 6 bases; unmatched junction bases: 7. Looked up from germline, CDR1 is LNHDA and CDR2 is SQIVND (reference sequence).

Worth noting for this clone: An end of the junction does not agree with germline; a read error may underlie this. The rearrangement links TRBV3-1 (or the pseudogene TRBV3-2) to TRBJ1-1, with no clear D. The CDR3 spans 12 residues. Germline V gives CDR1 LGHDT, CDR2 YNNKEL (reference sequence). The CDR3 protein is CASSFGNSEAFF. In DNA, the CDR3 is TGTGCCAGCAGCTTCGGGAACTCTGAAGCTTTCTTT.

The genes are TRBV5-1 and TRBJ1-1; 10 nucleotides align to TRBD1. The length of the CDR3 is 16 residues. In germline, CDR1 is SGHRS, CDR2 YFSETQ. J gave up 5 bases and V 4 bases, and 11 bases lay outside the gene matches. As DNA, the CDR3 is TGCGCCAGCAGCGCGGGGACAGGGGAGTTTGGGACTGAAGCTTTCTTT. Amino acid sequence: CASSAGTGEFGTEAFF. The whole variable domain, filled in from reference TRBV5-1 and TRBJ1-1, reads KAGVTQTPRYLIKTRGQQVTLSCSPISGHRSVSWYQQTPGQGLQFLFEYFSETQRNKGNFPGRFSGRQFSNSRSEMNVSTLELGDSALYLCASSAGTGEFGTEAFFGQGTRLTVV.

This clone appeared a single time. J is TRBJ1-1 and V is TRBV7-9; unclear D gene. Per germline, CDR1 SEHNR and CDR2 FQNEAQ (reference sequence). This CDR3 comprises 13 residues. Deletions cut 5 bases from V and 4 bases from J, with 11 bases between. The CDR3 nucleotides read TGTGCCAGCAGCCCTCGGGGAGGCACTGAAGCTTTCTTT. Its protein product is CASSPRGGTEAFF.

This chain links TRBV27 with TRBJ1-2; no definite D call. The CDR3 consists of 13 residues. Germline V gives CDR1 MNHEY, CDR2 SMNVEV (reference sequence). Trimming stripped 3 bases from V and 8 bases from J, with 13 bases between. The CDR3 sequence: CASSLSRFGGYTF. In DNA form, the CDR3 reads TGTGCCAGCAGTTTGTCGCGGTTCGGGGGCTACACCTTC.

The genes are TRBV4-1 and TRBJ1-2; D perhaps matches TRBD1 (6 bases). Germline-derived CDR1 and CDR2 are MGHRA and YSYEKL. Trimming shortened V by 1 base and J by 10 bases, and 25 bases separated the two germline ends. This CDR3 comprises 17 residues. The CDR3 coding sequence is TGCGCCAGCAGCCAAGGCAGGGGAAGGATCCTGGGGCCTATCTACACCTTC. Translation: CASSQGRGRILGPIYTF.

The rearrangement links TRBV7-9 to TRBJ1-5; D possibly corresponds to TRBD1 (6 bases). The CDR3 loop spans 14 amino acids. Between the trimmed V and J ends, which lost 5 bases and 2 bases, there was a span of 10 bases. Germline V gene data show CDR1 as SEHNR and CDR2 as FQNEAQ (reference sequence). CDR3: CASSGRQGNQPQHF. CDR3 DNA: TGTGCCAGCAGCGGTCGACAGGGCAATCAGCCCCAGCATTTT.

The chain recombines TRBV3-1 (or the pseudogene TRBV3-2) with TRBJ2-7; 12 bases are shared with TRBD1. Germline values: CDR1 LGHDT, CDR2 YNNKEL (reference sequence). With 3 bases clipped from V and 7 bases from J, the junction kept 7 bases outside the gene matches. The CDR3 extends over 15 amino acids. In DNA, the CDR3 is TGTGCCAGCAGCCAGCCCGGGACAGGGGGCAGTGAGCAGTACTTC. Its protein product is CASSQPGTGGSEQYF.

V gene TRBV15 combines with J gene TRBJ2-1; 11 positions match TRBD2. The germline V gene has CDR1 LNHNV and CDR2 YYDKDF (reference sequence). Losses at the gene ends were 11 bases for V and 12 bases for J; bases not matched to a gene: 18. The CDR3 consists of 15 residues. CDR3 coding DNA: TGTGCCTCCGGAGACAGGATTACTAGCGGGGGTCCGCAGTTCTTC. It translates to CASGDRITSGGPQFF.